This T cell receptor beta chain was sequenced during a study of blood T cell repertoires in COVID-19 (dated by TCRdb to 2020 to 2022). Regarding the research as a whole: Collaborator samples came from the United States, Italy and Spain and covered acute and convalescent phases of COVID-19. A freely available public database, intended as a resource for researchers studying the immune response to SARS-CoV-2, is where the repertoires were released. Deeply sampled blood TCRbeta repertoires from subjects exposed to, actively infected with, or recovered from COVID-19 were included in the dataset. A de-identified subject ID, COVID-19 status, age in years and sex were almost always included in the sample metadata. The prospective study material was composed of cDNA or gDNA derived from T cells, B-cell-depleted T cells, or PBMCs. Where HLA class I and class II types were available, the types were taken from metadata supplied by the sample provider, not from assay-based typing. The samples were drawn from the first 160 participants of the ongoing ImmuneRACE study and from under 1,500 subjects provided by 6 global collaborators.

The germline V end is reduced by 2 bases and the J end by 4 bases; junction bases left unmatched: 5. The CDR3 has 14 amino acids, counting the end cysteine and phenylalanine. Only the CDR3 portion is preserved as DNA: 42 bases, with reading frame beginning at the first base. CDR1 and CDR2 are drawn from the germline V gene: KGHSH, LQKENI. TCRbeta CDR3 regions were amplified from genomic DNA using the immunoSEQ Assay, a bias-controlled multiplex PCR. The paper's data handling went like this. Nucleated cell counts per sample were estimated from amplification of reference gene primers within the assay. To quantify the absolute abundance of each unique TCRbeta CDR3 rearrangement, sequence reads were collapsed and filtered. For each sample, productive Simpson clonality was calculated by taking the square root of Simpson's diversity index across productive rearrangements. TCRdb mirrors the immuneACCESS table, restricted to in-frame sequences. Some clones are absent from its copies; in checked studies, under half trace to an unresolved V gene, and the reason for the others is unknown. V and J calls and clone size are copied from that table; D and trimming were computed from the DNA. For this sample the table gives about 260,000 clones, of which roughly 90% were detected only once. In total, the top ten clones hold roughly 4% of the sample.

As regards this clone: The antigen it recognizes is unknown. Base quality data are lacking; no much larger clone is found one base away.

What the work shows at the level of the full study, not this receptor alone: How much clinical and demographic metadata was included differed by source and by participant, and the metadata was provided uncurated.

A second Seattle source provided samples from volunteer blood donors who had recovered from COVID-19. Collaborating institutions collected whole blood in K2EDTA tubes following their own protocols. For TCRbeta analysis, collaborator samples were shipped as frozen whole blood, as isolated PBMCs, or as DNA extracted from either sample type. The rearranged chain carries TRBV18 and TRBJ2-7; 7 central nucleotides agree with TRBD1. The TCR comes from a man aged 55 to 70 who had recovered from COVID-19. Sequenced input: peripheral blood. The nucleotide sequence reads as follows: TGTGCCAGCTCACCAGGAGAGGGGGCTTACGAGCAGTACTTC. Its translation reads: CASSPGEGAYEQYF.